The entry that follows covers one T cell receptor (beta chain) sequence. Its antigen is still unknown. No base quality information exists; no much larger clone differs at one position. The data were obtained in a study of blood T cell repertoires in COVID-19 (dated by TCRdb to 2019 to 2021). Concerning the study at large: Samples covering the acute and convalescent phases of COVID-19 were provided by collaborators in the United States, Italy and Spain. Where available, HLA class I and class II types were obtained from metadata supplied by the sample provider rather than from assay-based typing. The material from the prospective study consisted of cDNA or gDNA derived from T cells, B-cell-depleted T cells, or PBMCs. The samples were drawn from the first 160 participants of the ongoing ImmuneRACE study and from under 1,500 subjects provided by 6 global collaborators. Sample metadata almost always included a de-identified subject ID, COVID-19 status, age in years and sex. The repertoires were made available in a free public database intended to serve as a resource for research on the immune response to SARS-CoV-2. The dataset comprised deeply sampled blood TCRbeta repertoires from subjects exposed to, actively infected with, or recovered from COVID-19.

The germline V gene (reference sequence) supplies CDR1 LNHDA and CDR2 SQIVND. The CDR3 contains 15 residues, cysteine and phenylalanine counted. The entry retains the CDR3 DNA only, 45 bases that are in frame from base 1. The junction carries 12 bases between V and J, which are trimmed by 2 bases and 4 bases respectively. TCRbeta CDR3 regions were amplified from genomic DNA using the immunoSEQ Assay, a bias-controlled multiplex PCR. Per the authors' processing: The number of nucleated cells in each sample was estimated by amplification of reference gene primers within the assay. To quantify the absolute abundance of each unique TCRbeta CDR3 rearrangement, sequence reads were collapsed and filtered. Productive Simpson clonality was computed per sample as the square root of Simpson's diversity index over productive rearrangements. This immuneACCESS table, as held by TCRdb, lists in-frame sequences with V and J called but not all clones. Of the missing ones, under half trace to an unresolved V gene in checked studies; the others have no known cause. The DNA gave D and trimming, while V, J and clone size come from that table. This sample is represented by approximately 200,000 clones; approximately 86% of them were singletons. The top ten clonotypes cover 2% to 2.5% of the sample.

Participants in the prospective study were enrolled through a virtual design, were aged roughly 18 to 95 years, and lived in approximately 25 United States geographic areas. Cohort assignment in the prospective study relied on participant-reported clinical history from a screening survey and a study questionnaire. Recovered participants in ImmuneRACE Cohort 3 were defined as having two consecutive negative NP/OP PCR tests, clearance from a healthcare professional, or resolution of symptoms. In the prospective study, mobile phlebotomists collected whole blood, serum and a nasopharyngeal or oropharyngeal swab from each participant. Participants in the prospective study had the option to provide additional blood draws and questionnaires over a roughly 2-month period. Before DNA extraction, blood samples from the prospective study were shipped at room temperature or frozen. Summary of the overall study and its limitations: Clinical and demographic metadata were provided uncurated, with the amount varying by source and participant.

Rearrangement joined TRBV19 to TRBJ1-3; too little of a D gene remains to name it. This sequence was found in a woman under 40 who had recovered from COVID-19. The sequencing input was PBMCs or T cells enriched from blood (not recorded which). The CDR3 reads as follows: CASSIKGVPGNTIYF. The sequenced DNA is TGTGCCAGTAGTATAAAGGGAGTACCAGGAAACACCATATATTTT.